This T cell receptor beta chain comes out of a study of blood T cells in healthy people across ages. Findings of the study overall: Because sorting was not performed, PBMCs prevented conclusive naive versus antigen-experienced comparison.

In germline, CDR1 is SGHRS, CDR2 YFSETQ. The CDR3 consists of 14 residues. Trimming took off 2 bases at V and 2 bases at J, with 11 bases between the two ends. This clonotype was observed a handful of times. Its specificity is unknown. Donation came from healthy Caucasian individuals in Russia who were aged 6 to 90. Researchers isolated at least 7 million PBMCs per sample. Next came a second PCR, run for roughly 6 to 11 cycles, which used a sample-barcoded 5' primer along with a J-beta primer mix. Each cDNA molecule, via a template-switch adaptor with 12 random nucleotides, was tagged. TCRdb reprocessed the 5' RACE reads via MiXCR and lists one record per CDR3 protein. Of 1.4 million to 1.5 million distinct CDR3 sequences detected, 40% to 50% appear once; the ten largest clones hold 7.9%.

Source material: blood. The chain is built from TRBV5-1 and TRBJ2-7; possibly TRBD1 for D (5 bases). The TCR comes from a woman under 30 in good health. In nucleotides, the CDR3 is TGCGCCAGCAGCTTAGGGGCGGACCCCTACGAGCAGTACTTC. It codes for CASSLGADPYEQYF.